This T cell receptor (beta chain) emerged from a study of shared clonotypes between healthy human individuals. This CDR3 region has 14 residues. CDR1 MDHEN and CDR2 SYDVKM come from the germline V gene. V gave up 5 bases and J gave up 3 bases; unmatched junction bases: 6. It was at deep level that the assay was run. Repertoires were generated with immunoSEQ multiplex PCR, while TCRdb's copy carries only in-frame clones and drops some. The table has some 680,000 clones, around 78% seen once. About this clone itself: The antigen is undetermined.

Study-level results: Across a handful of donors, naive CD4 shared roughly 5.2%, naive CD8 more than 3%, memory CD4 roughly 2.2%, memory CD8 0.4% to 0.5%. Non-shared clonotypes displayed generation probabilities falling below those of clonotypes present in all four donors. Generally, naive subsets (rather than memory subsets) showed larger estimated richness.

The TCR sequence derives from a woman in her 30s in good health. The sequenced sample was memory CD4+ T cells sorted from blood. Described subset: CD45RA-negative fraction. J is TRBJ1-2 and V is TRBV28, with TRBD1 matching over 7 bases. CDR3 nucleotides: TGTGCCAGCAGTCTAGCCGGGACAGACTATGGCTACACCTTC. As protein: CASSLAGTDYGYTF.